This T cell receptor beta chain was observed in a study of OX40 agonist ivuxolimab in advanced cancers. Study details: Ivuxolimab, an antibody acting as an agonist of OX40 (CD134), was used to treat patients. Three dose-escalation patients had partial responses: one with hepatocellular carcinoma and two with cutaneous melanoma. Findings of the study overall: CD4+ T cells averaged fewer expanded clones than CD8+ T cells.

V lost 1 base to trimming and J lost 7 bases, with 8 bases between them. The length of the CDR3 is 13 residues. The germline V gene encodes CDR1 LNHNV and CDR2 YYDKDF (reference sequence). Sequencing was performed with immunoSEQ multiplex PCR; in TCRdb, only in-frame clones are kept and a portion is missing. The sample includes around 35,000 clones, roughly 84% of them seen just once. With regard to this clone: The target antigen is unknown.

This sequence was found in an adult with an advanced solid tumor such as melanoma, head and neck, liver or kidney cancer. The sample consisted of CD4+ or CD8+ T cells sorted from blood, taken in a trial of the OX40 agonist ivuxolimab. This chain connects TRBV15 to TRBJ1-5; D unresolved. CDR3 sequence reads: CATSRATSQPQHF. CDR3 DNA: TGTGCCACCAGCAGAGCAACCTCCCAGCCCCAGCATTTT.